This T cell receptor (beta chain) was sequenced during a study of T cells in Graves' hyperthyroidism and ophthalmopathy. Extraction of PBMCs used roughly 9.3 ml of fresh peripheral blood. Researchers amplified the TCR beta CDR3 regions from RNA transcripts. Initially, a first-round RT-PCR of the TCR CDR3 employed the HTBI primer set. TCRdb called the multiplex PCR reads again in MiXCR, with one record for every CDR3 protein. The sample lists 300,000 to 400,000 distinct CDR3 sequences; 21% were seen once. This clonotype occurred many times. CDR1 SGHTA and CDR2 FQGNSA come from the germline V gene. The CDR3 loop spans 14 amino acids. With 5 bases removed from V and 1 base from J, the gap between germline ends came to 11 bases.

This TCR was sampled from a woman aged 45 to 65 with Graves' hyperthyroidism. Sequenced input: blood. This chain joins TRBV7-2 and TRBJ1-1; the D gene is possibly TRBD1 (6 bases). DNA for the CDR3: TGTGCCAGCAGCCACGGGGGACAGAACACTGAAGCTTTCTTT. Residues: CASSHGGQNTEAFF.